This T cell receptor (beta chain) was sequenced during a study of cytomegalovirus exposure and HLA in healthy donors. Study-wide findings and caveats: As a later analysis showed, a missense DCLRE1C variant was linked to trimming of TCR beta V- and J-genes. In a later analysis, CMV-associated beta chains were mostly HLA-associated, it appeared.

As for this clone: Its antigen is currently unknown.

Vbeta (60) and Jbeta (13) primers were used in the PCR. Only in-frame clones appear in the TCRdb table, and some are missing; sequencing was by immunoSEQ multiplex PCR. The top ten clones hold 7.5% to 10% of a sample with under 200,000 clones, roughly 13% of them seen once. The clonotype comes from a man aged 50 or older in good health and CMV-seropositive. Sample: PBMCs.

The DNA of the CDR3 is TGTGCCAGCAGCCCGGACGGCAGGGGTAGGTACGAGCAGTACTTC. Translated: CASSPDGRGRYEQYF. The chain combines TRBV5-4 with TRBJ2-7; tentative D call: TRBD1 (6 bases). The germline CDR1 and CDR2 sequences are SGHNT and YYREEE (reference sequence). V was cut by 4 bases and J by 4 bases, with 18 bases left in between. The CDR3 length is 15 residues.